This T cell receptor (beta chain) was found in a study of patients and donors after allogeneic stem cell transplantation. From germline, CDR1 is MNHEY and CDR2 SMNVEV (reference sequence). The CDR3 extends over 13 amino acids. V was clipped by 0 bases and J by 3 bases, with 5 bases between them. TCRdb re-analysed the RT-PCR reads in MiXCR, keeping a single row per CDR3 protein. In the table there are 160,000 or so distinct CDR3 sequences, about 24% of which are singletons. This clonotype was seen more than once but under ten times. The specimen was blood, either unsorted or a sorted T cell fraction (not recorded which). This sequence joins TRBV27 and TRBJ1-1; D call uncertain. The receptor was isolated from a human donor who was either an allogeneic HSCT recipient or a stem cell or donor lymphocyte infusion donor (not recorded which). It is not recorded whose cells these are; they may come from a transplant donor. CDR3 sequence: CASSLSAYTEAFF. The CDR3 DNA reads as TGTGCCAGCAGTTTATCGGCATACACTGAAGCTTTCTTT.